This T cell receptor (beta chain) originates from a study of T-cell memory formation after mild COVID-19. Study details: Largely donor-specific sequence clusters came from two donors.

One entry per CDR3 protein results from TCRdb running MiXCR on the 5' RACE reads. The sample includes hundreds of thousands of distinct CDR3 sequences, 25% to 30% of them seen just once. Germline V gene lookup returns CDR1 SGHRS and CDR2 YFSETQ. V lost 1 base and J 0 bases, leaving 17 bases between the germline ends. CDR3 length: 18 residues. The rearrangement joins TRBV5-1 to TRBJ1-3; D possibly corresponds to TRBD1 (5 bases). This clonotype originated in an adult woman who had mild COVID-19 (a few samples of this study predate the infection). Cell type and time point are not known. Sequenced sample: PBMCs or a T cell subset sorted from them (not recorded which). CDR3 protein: CASSLFWQGTFSGNTIYF. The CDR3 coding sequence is TGCGCCAGCAGCTTGTTCTGGCAGGGTACGTTCTCTGGAAACACCATATATTTT.